These 15 T cell receptor beta chains share one sample of origin, sequenced in a study of blood T cell repertoires in COVID-19. Assay used: immunoSEQ multiplex PCR; TCRdb lists only in-frame clones, some missing. This sample carries some 300,000 clones, over 85% of them seen once, and the ten largest clones take under 3.5%. Input material: PBMCs or T cells enriched from blood (not recorded which). The receptors shown here come from a woman aged 50 to 60 who had been exposed to COVID-19.

V is TRBV5-4 and J is TRBJ1-6, with unresolved D. The length of the CDR3 is 16 residues. V dropped 4 bases and J dropped 6 bases, with 17 bases sitting between them. Germline values: CDR1 SGHNT, CDR2 YYREEE (reference sequence). Here the CDR3 DNA reads TGTGCCAGCAGCCGCGGCGGGGTAGGCGGTAATTCACCCCTCCACTTT. Protein product: CASSRGGVGGNSPLHF.

About this clone itself: Other nucleotide sequences from this sample produce the same CDR3. This chain connects TRBV5-1 to TRBJ1-2; TRBD1 aligns across 9 bases. The CDR3 runs to 14 residues. Germline lookup yields CDR1 SGHRS and CDR2 YFSETQ. V lost 7 bases and J lost 2; bases outside the gene matches: 6. In nucleotides, the CDR3 is TGCGCCAGCTCGCCCGGGACAGGGAACTATGGCTACACCTTC. It specifies CASSPGTGNYGYTF.

This clone was observed a single time. The chain combines TRBV2 with TRBJ1-1, with D unclear. Germline V gene lookup returns CDR1 SNHLY and CDR2 FYNNEI. Trimming removed 4 bases at V and 0 bases at J, with 9 bases between. The CDR3 totals 14 residues. As DNA, the CDR3 is TGTGCCAGCAGTGCGGGATTTTTGAACACTGAAGCTTTCTTT. Its translation: CASSAGFLNTEAFF.

Note on this clone: The same CDR3 arises from other DNA sequences in this sample as well. This sequence joins TRBV3-1 (or the pseudogene TRBV3-2) and TRBJ1-6; the match to TRBD1 covers 9 bases. The J segment lost 7 bases and the V segment lost 3 bases, leaving 4 bases of the junction unmatched. This CDR3 comprises 15 residues. Looked up from germline, CDR1 is LGHDT and CDR2 is YNNKEL (reference sequence). CDR3: CASSQRTGGNSPLHF. As DNA, the CDR3 is TGTGCCAGCAGCCAGCGCACAGGGGGCAATTCACCCCTCCACTTT.

About this clone itself: The junction departs from germline at one end; a sequencing error may be responsible. The chain employs TRBV25-1 and TRBJ2-1; D might be TRBD2 (6 bases). The CDR3 consists of 13 residues. The germline CDR1 and CDR2 sequences are MGHDK and SYGVNS. This chain's CDR3 is CASTGSGYNEQFF. Written as DNA, the CDR3 is TGTGCGAGCACTGGAAGCGGGTACAATGAGCAGTTCTTC.

This clone was observed once. The genes are TRBV7-8 and TRBJ1-2; tentative D call: TRBD1 (6 bases). V was trimmed by 5 bases and J by 0 bases, leaving 10 bases between them. CDR1 is SGHVS and CDR2 is FQNEAQ in the germline V gene. This CDR3 is 14 amino acids long. CDR3 sequence: CASSRTVANYGYTF. In DNA, the CDR3 is TGTGCCAGCAGCCGGACAGTCGCTAACTATGGCTACACCTTC.

This chain links TRBV11-3 with TRBJ2-1, with 13 bases fitting TRBD2. Germline V CDR1 and CDR2: SGHNT, YENEEA. Unmatched junction bases numbered 4, after V lost 1 base and J lost 7 bases. The CDR3 runs to 16 residues. The CDR3 loop reads CASSLVGTSGANEQFF. The CDR3 region has the DNA TGTGCCAGCAGCTTAGTAGGGACTAGCGGGGCTAATGAGCAGTTCTTC. The entire variable domain, with the rest obtained from reference TRBV11-3 and TRBJ2-1, is as follows: EAGVVQSPRYKIIEKKQPVAFWCNPISGHNTLYWYLQNLGQGPELLIRYENEEAVDDSQLPKDRFSAERLKGVDSTLKIQPAELGDSAVYLCASSLVGTSGANEQFFGPGTRLTVL.

J is TRBJ2-7 and V is TRBV7-8, with 7 bases lining up with TRBD1. The CDR3 runs 16 residues. V lost 3 bases to trimming and J lost 1 base; unmatched junction nucleotides: 9. CDR1 and CDR2 from the germline V gene are SGHVS and FQNEAQ. In nucleotides, the CDR3 is TGTGCCAGCAGCTTCAAAACAGGGGCCAATTCCTACGAGCAGTACTTC. Translated: CASSFKTGANSYEQYF.

V is TRBV12-3 or TRBV12-4 and J is TRBJ2-7; perhaps TRBD1 as D (6 bases). The length of the CDR3 is 12 residues. The V and J ends lost 4 bases and 4 bases respectively, with 8 bases between them. CDR3 in amino acids: CASSWTAYEQYF. The CDR3 bases are TGTGCCAGCAGTTGGACAGCTTACGAGCAGTACTTC.

This chain links TRBV11-3 with TRBJ2-2; 8 bases are a match to TRBD1. Germline CDR1 reads SGHNT; CDR2 reads YENEEA. V lost 5 bases to trimming and J lost 5 bases; unmatched junction nucleotides: 1. This CDR3 region has 13 residues. CDR3 DNA sequence: TGTGCCAGCAGCCGGACAGGGACCGGGGAGCTGTTTTTT. Its translation: CASSRTGTGELFF. Looking up the rest from reference TRBV11-3 and TRBJ2-2 gives the full variable domain: EAGVVQSPRYKIIEKKQPVAFWCNPISGHNTLYWYLQNLGQGPELLIRYENEEAVDDSQLPKDRFSAERLKGVDSTLKIQPAELGDSAVYLCASSRTGTGELFFGEGSRLTVL.

The chain has TRBV6-5 and TRBJ1-5; possible D gene TRBD1, 6 bases. The CDR3 has 14 amino acids. V lost 6 bases, J lost 4 bases, and 13 bases lay in between. Germline lookup yields CDR1 MNHEY and CDR2 SVGAGI. CDR3 DNA sequence: TGTGCCAGCAGCAACAGGGAGATAAATCAGCCCCAGCATTTT. This encodes CASSNREINQPQHF.

The V and J genes are TRBV9 and TRBJ1-6; D gene unclear. The V end was cut by 3 bases, the J end by 0 bases, with 13 bases between. From germline, CDR1 is SGDLS and CDR2 YYNGEE. The CDR3 length is 17 residues. As DNA, the CDR3 is TGTGCCAGCAGCGCGAAAACAGTGAGCTCCTATAATTCACCCCTCCACTTT. As protein: CASSAKTVSSYNSPLHF.

The CDR3: CASSQGGYTQYF. CDR3 DNA: TGTGCCAGCAGCCAAGGGGGCTATACGCAGTATTTT. The J gene is TRBJ2-3, the V gene TRBV3-1 (or the pseudogene TRBV3-2); D might be TRBD1 (5 bases). Germline-derived CDR1 and CDR2 are LGHDT and YNNKEL (reference sequence). Between the trimmed V and J ends, which lost 1 base and 7 bases, there was a span of 6 bases. The CDR3 is made up of 12 amino acids.

V usage is TRBV6-5 and J usage is TRBJ2-3, with a tentative D call TRBD2 (7 bases). The CDR3 is 13 residues long. With 3 bases removed from V and 8 bases from J, the gap between germline ends came to 12 bases. The germline gives CDR1 MNHEY, CDR2 SVGAGI. The CDR3, as DNA: TGTGCCAGCAGTTATGGAGGGGGGGGTACGCAGTATTTT. Protein: CASSYGGGGTQYF.

The V and J genes are TRBV27 and TRBJ1-5; D is possibly TRBD1 (6 bases). Trimming pared 5 bases from V and 7 bases from J, leaving 12 bases between. CDR3 length equals 13 residues. Germline assignment: CDR1 MNHEY and CDR2 SMNVEV (reference sequence). The CDR3: CASSGSQGQPQHF. Written as DNA, the CDR3 is TGTGCCAGCAGTGGATCACAGGGACAGCCCCAGCATTTT.